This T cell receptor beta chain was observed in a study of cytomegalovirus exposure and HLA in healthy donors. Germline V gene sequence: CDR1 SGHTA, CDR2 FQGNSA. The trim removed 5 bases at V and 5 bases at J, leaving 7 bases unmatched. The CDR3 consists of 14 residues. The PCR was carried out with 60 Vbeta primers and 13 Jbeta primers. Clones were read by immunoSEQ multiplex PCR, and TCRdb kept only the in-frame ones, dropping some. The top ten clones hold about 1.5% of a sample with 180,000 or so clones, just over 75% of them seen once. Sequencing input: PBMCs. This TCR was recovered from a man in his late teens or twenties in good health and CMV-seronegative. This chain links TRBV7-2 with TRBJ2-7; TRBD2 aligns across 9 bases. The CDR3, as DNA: TGTGCCAGCAGCCGGACTAGCGAATTCCACGAGCAGTACTTC. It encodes CASSRTSEFHEQYF.